Listed below are T cell receptor beta chains from one sample, sequenced in a study of control samples from healthy donors and cancer patients. Produced via immunoSEQ multiplex PCR; TCRdb's table is partial and in-frame only. The table has 150,000 or so clones, roughly 94% seen once. The source material was blood. All receptors come from a man aged 35-49 years in good health. Each CDR3 is given with its conserved first and last residue. A D gene is named only where the DNA matches it firmly. Clone size is given for some rows only: seen once, a few or many times, or a class if the clone is expanded.

J	size	D	V	CDR3	DNA
TRBJ1-4	.	.	TRBV5-5	CASSLQAKGGVANEKLFF	TGTGCCAGCAGCCTACAGGCGAAGGGTGGGGTGGCTAATGAAAAACTGTTTTTT
TRBJ2-7	.	.	TRBV4-1	CASSLRDGSYEQYF	TGCGCCAGCAGCCTACGGGACGGTTCCTACGAGCAGTACTTC
TRBJ2-4	.	TRBD1	TRBV5-1	CASSPQGALAKNIQYF	TGCGCCAGCAGCCCACAGGGGGCCTTAGCCAAAAACATTCAGTACTTC
TRBJ1-5	.	.	TRBV7-2	CASSLGGGSQPQHF	TGTGCCAGCAGCCTCGGAGGGGGGAGTCAGCCCCAGCATTTT
TRBJ2-7	.	.	TRBV2	CASKGRPYEQYF	TGTGCCAGCAAGGGCAGGCCCTACGAGCAGTACTTC
TRBJ2-3	.	TRBD2	TRBV6-4	CASSKLAGALNTQYF	TGTGCCAGCAGCAAACTAGCGGGGGCCTTAAATACGCAGTATTTT
TRBJ2-1	once	TRBD2	TRBV10-1	CASSESLAGAREQFF	TGCGCCAGCAGTGAATCACTAGCGGGGGCCAGAGAGCAGTTCTTC
TRBJ2-3	.	TRBD1	TRBV25-1	CASTGQGWADTQYF	TGTGCCAGCACGGGACAGGGGTGGGCAGATACGCAGTATTTT
TRBJ1-6	once	TRBD1	TRBV10-3	CAISVVGQGSPLHF	TGTGCCATCAGTGTCGTAGGACAGGGTTCACCCCTCCACTTT
TRBJ2-7	once	.	TRBV5-1	CASSFPGASGEQYF	TGCGCCAGCAGCTTTCCAGGGGCATCGGGAGAGCAGTACTTC
TRBJ1-1	once	TRBD1	TRBV5-1	CASSSGTGGTEAFF	TGCGCCAGCAGCTCGGGGACAGGGGGCACTGAAGCTTTCTTT
TRBJ2-2	.	.	TRBV6-5	CASSLSFSTGELFF	TGTGCCAGCAGTCTCTCCTTTTCGACCGGGGAGCTGTTTTTT
TRBJ1-2	.	.	TRBV29-1	CSVPPGPNYGYTF	TGCAGCGTTCCTCCCGGACCTAACTATGGCTACACCTTC
TRBJ1-5	.	.	TRBV15	CATSREDGSWPQHF	TGTGCCACCAGCAGAGAGGACGGGTCATGGCCCCAGCATTTT
TRBJ2-3	.	TRBD2	TRBV28	CASSLVGRGLAGGRDTQYF	TGTGCCAGCAGTTTAGTGGGGAGAGGGCTAGCGGGGGGTCGAGATACGCAGTATTTT
TRBJ1-3	.	.	TRBV12-3/TRBV12-4	CASSMTGNTIYF	TGTGCCAGCAGTATGACAGGAAACACCATATATTTT
TRBJ1-5	.	TRBD1	TRBV7-2	CASSRPGQGNQPQHF	TGTGCCAGCAGCCGTCCCGGACAGGGTAATCAGCCCCAGCATTTT
TRBJ1-1	.	.	TRBV7-9	CASSRGGGTEAFF	TGTGCCAGCAGCCGCGGGGGGGGCACTGAAGCTTTCTTT
TRBJ2-7	.	.	TRBV6-5	CASSYSFVGTYEQYF	TGTGCCAGCAGTTACTCGTTTGTGGGGACCTACGAGCAGTACTTC
TRBJ2-3	.	.	TRBV27	CASSPHTTDTQYF	TGTGCCAGCAGTCCCCACACCACAGATACGCAGTATTTT
TRBJ2-5	.	.	TRBV14	CASSQGMVQETQYF	TGTGCCAGCAGCCAGGGTATGGTCCAAGAGACCCAGTACTTC
TRBJ2-3	.	.	TRBV7-2	CASSPDYLSTDTQYF	TGTGCCAGCAGCCCGGACTACCTAAGCACAGATACGCAGTATTTT
TRBJ2-5	.	TRBD2	TRBV6-5	CASSTSGGQETQYF	TGTGCCAGCAGCACTAGCGGGGGTCAAGAGACCCAGTACTTC
TRBJ2-1	.	.	TRBV28	CASSLEGHEQFF	TGTGCCAGCAGTTTAGAGGGGCATGAGCAGTTCTTC
TRBJ1-2	.	.	TRBV11-2	CASSFGPTYGYTF	TGTGCCAGCAGCTTTGGACCGACCTATGGCTACACCTTC
TRBJ1-2	once	.	TRBV7-9	CASSLPPWEEGNYGYTF	TGTGCCAGCAGCTTACCTCCCTGGGAGGAGGGTAACTATGGCTACACCTTC
TRBJ1-5	.	TRBD1	TRBV7-9	CASSPGTGNSNQPQHF	TGTGCCAGCAGCCCAGGGACAGGGAATAGCAATCAGCCCCAGCATTTT
TRBJ1-5	once	.	TRBV2	CASTGEGNQPQHF	TGTGCCAGCACAGGGGAAGGTAATCAGCCCCAGCATTTT
TRBJ1-5	.	TRBD1	TRBV10-3	CAISEAGGRQPQHF	TGTGCCATCAGTGAGGCAGGGGGTAGGCAGCCCCAGCATTTT
TRBJ2-7	.	.	TRBV4-2	CASSSWMGGRSYEQYF	TGTGCCAGCAGCTCATGGATGGGGGGACGCTCCTACGAGCAGTACTTC
TRBJ1-4	.	.	TRBV30	CAWSYGTTKKLFF	TGTGCCTGGAGTTATGGGACGACTAAAAAACTGTTTTTT
TRBJ2-7	.	.	TRBV19	CASSILGGPYEQYF	TGTGCCAGTAGTATCTTGGGGGGGCCTTACGAGCAGTACTTC
TRBJ2-3	.	.	TRBV2	CASSEGWGSTDTQYF	TGTGCCAGCAGTGAAGGGTGGGGTAGCACAGATACGCAGTATTTT
TRBJ2-1	once	.	TRBV7-2	CASSLFGGNEQFF	TGTGCCAGCAGCTTATTCGGGGGCAATGAGCAGTTCTTC
TRBJ1-2	.	.	TRBV11-2	CASSLGPWGAPSNYGYTF	TGTGCCAGCAGCTTAGGCCCGTGGGGGGCCCCTTCTAACTATGGCTACACCTTC
TRBJ2-1	once	TRBD2	TRBV5-1	CASSRPTSGVYNEQFF	TGCGCCAGCAGCCGACCAACTAGCGGAGTCTACAATGAGCAGTTCTTC
TRBJ1-2	.	TRBD1	TRBV6-6	CASRPTGGNGYTF	TGTGCCAGCAGGCCGACAGGGGGTAATGGCTACACCTTC
TRBJ2-4	.	TRBD1	TRBV19	CASRQGPGDIQYF	TGTGCCAGCAGACAGGGACCAGGGGACATTCAGTACTTC
TRBJ1-1	.	.	TRBV12-3/TRBV12-4	CASRGPRNTEAFF	TGTGCCAGCAGGGGACCTAGGAACACTGAAGCTTTCTTT